These T cell receptor beta chains were read from a single sample in a study of Ad26.COV2.S vaccination and SARS-CoV-2 variants. TCRdb's copy holds only in-frame clones and misses some; the assay was immunoSEQ multiplex PCR. This sample carries 350,000 to 450,000 clones, approximately 91% of them seen once, and the ten largest clones take 1.9%. The sequenced sample was peripheral blood, obtained in a trial of Ad26.COV2.S vaccine versus placebo. All receptors derive from a person aged 18 to 59 who received the Ad26.COV2.S COVID-19 vaccine or a placebo. Each CDR3 is given with its conserved first and last residue. Fields, in order: CDR3 DNA, CDR3 protein, CDR3 length, V gene, J gene, clone size, D gene. A D gene is named only where the DNA matches it firmly. Some rows mark clone size as missing; the rest say once, few, many or name a class of expanded clone.

TGTGCCAGCAGCCATGGCAGGGCCTACGAGCAGTACTTC	CASSHGRAYEQYF	13	TRBV3-1/TRBV3-2	TRBJ2-7	.	.
TGTGCCAGCATTGAAAACTATCCCTCACCCCTCCACTTT	CASIENYPSPLHF	13	TRBV27	TRBJ1-6	.	.
TGTGCCATCAGTGAGTCCGGCGGGAGCTCCTACGAGCAGTACTTC	CAISESGGSSYEQYF	15	TRBV10-3	TRBJ2-7	.	TRBD2
TGCGCCAGCAGCTTGGGAGCAGGGTCTTATGACTATGGCTACACCTTC	CASSLGAGSYDYGYTF	16	TRBV5-1	TRBJ1-2	.	.
TGTGCCAGCAGCTCGAGACAGGGGGATTCACCCCTCCACTTT	CASSSRQGDSPLHF	14	TRBV7-8	TRBJ1-6	.	TRBD1
TGTGCCAGCAGCCCCCCTGTGCGGGACAATGAGCAGTTCTTC	CASSPPVRDNEQFF	14	TRBV7-2	TRBJ2-1	once	.
TGTGCCAGCAGTCAAGGGGACACTGAAGCTTTCTTT	CASSQGDTEAFF	12	TRBV6-6	TRBJ1-1	.	.
TGTGCCAGCAGCTTAGGGACAGGGAGTAGAGGCGAGCAGTACTTC	CASSLGTGSRGEQYF	15	TRBV7-6	TRBJ2-7	.	TRBD1
TGTGCCAGTACTGATCCGGGACGGGATCCTGAAGCTTTCTTT	CASTDPGRDPEAFF	14	TRBV19	TRBJ1-1	.	.
TGTGCTAGTGGTTTGATAAGCGGGAGCCCCACAGATACGCAGTATTTT	CASGLISGSPTDTQYF	16	TRBV12-5	TRBJ2-3	once	TRBD2
TGCGCCAGCAGCCAAAATCTAGCGGTTAGCACAGATACGCAGTATTTT	CASSQNLAVSTDTQYF	16	TRBV4-3	TRBJ2-3	.	TRBD2
TGTGCCAGCAGCTTAGATCGGGGGTCCTACAATGAGCAGTTCTTC	CASSLDRGSYNEQFF	15	TRBV7-2	TRBJ2-1	.	.
TGTGCCAGCAGTCGGACAGGGGCCTCCTACGAGCAGTACTTC	CASSRTGASYEQYF	14	TRBV3-1/TRBV3-2	TRBJ2-7	.	TRBD1